The rows below give T cell receptor beta chains drawn from one sample of a study of T cells after posttransplantation cyclophosphamide. Sequencing used immunoSEQ multiplex PCR; TCRdb keeps in-frame clones, though not all of them. Altogether some 30,000 clones are present, roughly nine tenths being singletons, with the ten largest covering around 0.1%. Sequenced material: naive CD4+ T cells sorted from blood. Receptors were obtained from a man aged 30-40 years in good health and a related stem cell transplant donor. Each CDR3 is given with its conserved first and last residue. Each record gives: CDR3 protein, CDR3 DNA, D gene, V gene, clone size, J gene. The D gene is left open where the match is weak. The size entry is marked missing in some rows and otherwise reads once, few, many or a size class.

CDR3aa: CASSPGTGSSYEQYF
CDR3nt: TGCGCCAGCAGCCCGGGGACAGGGAGCTCCTACGAGCAGTACTTC
d_gene: TRBD1
v_gene: TRBV5-1
abundance: .
j_gene: TRBJ2-7

CDR3aa: CASGSDTETSNEQFF
CDR3nt: TGTGCTAGTGGTTCGGATACGGAGACTAGCAATGAGCAGTTCTTC
d_gene: .
v_gene: TRBV12-5
abundance: few
j_gene: TRBJ2-1

CDR3aa: CASSLDPGDYNEQFF
CDR3nt: TGTGCCAGCAGCTTGGACCCCGGGGACTACAATGAGCAGTTCTTC
d_gene: .
v_gene: TRBV5-4
abundance: .
j_gene: TRBJ2-1

CDR3aa: CASRLAGGAYEQYF
CDR3nt: TGCGCCAGCAGGCTAGCGGGGGGAGCCTACGAGCAGTACTTC
d_gene: TRBD2
v_gene: TRBV5-1
abundance: .
j_gene: TRBJ2-7

CDR3aa: CASSLIGRVYGYTF
CDR3nt: TGTGCCAGCAGCTTAATCGGGCGGGTCTATGGCTACACCTTC
d_gene: .
v_gene: TRBV7-2
abundance: .
j_gene: TRBJ1-2

CDR3aa: CSPLAGGSETQYF
CDR3nt: TGCAGCCCTTTGGCGGGGGGGAGTGAGACCCAGTACTTC
d_gene: TRBD2
v_gene: TRBV29-1
abundance: .
j_gene: TRBJ2-5

CDR3aa: CASSPTPSPSNQPQHF
CDR3nt: TGCGCCAGCAGCCCAACACCTAGCCCTAGCAATCAGCCCCAGCATTTT
d_gene: .
v_gene: TRBV4-1
abundance: .
j_gene: TRBJ1-5

CDR3aa: CASHVEDSNQPQHF
CDR3nt: TGTGCCAGCCACGTTGAGGATAGCAATCAGCCCCAGCATTTT
d_gene: .
v_gene: TRBV6-6
abundance: few
j_gene: TRBJ1-5

CDR3aa: CASSYRYTGELFF
CDR3nt: TGTGCCAGCAGCTACAGATACACCGGGGAGCTGTTTTTT
d_gene: .
v_gene: TRBV5-6
abundance: .
j_gene: TRBJ2-2

CDR3aa: CASSPDRELGNQPQHF
CDR3nt: TGTGCCAGCAGCCCAGACAGGGAATTAGGGAATCAGCCCCAGCATTTT
d_gene: TRBD1
v_gene: TRBV11-3
abundance: .
j_gene: TRBJ1-5

CDR3aa: CASRQGGLPYGYTF
CDR3nt: TGTGCCAGCAGGCAAGGGGGTCTCCCCTATGGCTACACCTTC
d_gene: .
v_gene: TRBV6-5
abundance: .
j_gene: TRBJ1-2

CDR3aa: CASSSGNSYNEQFF
CDR3nt: TGTGCCAGCAGCTCCGGGAACTCCTACAATGAGCAGTTCTTC
d_gene: .
v_gene: TRBV7-9
abundance: few
j_gene: TRBJ2-1

CDR3aa: CASSEVRAGEYNEQFF
CDR3nt: TGTGCCAGCAGTGAAGTTCGAGCGGGGGAGTACAATGAGCAGTTCTTC
d_gene: TRBD2
v_gene: TRBV2
abundance: once
j_gene: TRBJ2-1

CDR3aa: CASSLQGLRAEAFF
CDR3nt: TGTGCCAGCAGCTTACAGGGTCTTCGGGCTGAAGCTTTCTTT
d_gene: .
v_gene: TRBV11-2
abundance: .
j_gene: TRBJ1-1

CDR3aa: CASSVDRLSGYTF
CDR3nt: TGTGCCAGTAGTGTGGACAGGCTCAGTGGCTACACCTTC
d_gene: TRBD1
v_gene: TRBV19
abundance: few
j_gene: TRBJ1-2

CDR3aa: CASSQDREGLNTNEKLFF
CDR3nt: TGCGCCAGCAGCCAAGATCGGGAAGGGTTAAATACTAATGAAAAACTGTTTTTT
d_gene: .
v_gene: TRBV4-1
abundance: .
j_gene: TRBJ1-4

CDR3aa: CASSVAGTGSNEQFF
CDR3nt: TGTGCCAGCAGCGTAGCCGGGACAGGGTCCAATGAGCAGTTCTTC
d_gene: TRBD1
v_gene: TRBV9
abundance: .
j_gene: TRBJ2-1